The clone carrying this TCR beta chain was detected only once. The antigen is undetermined. This entry comes from a study of cytomegalovirus exposure and HLA in healthy donors. Looking at the study overall: Sequencing of about 179 million T cells in an earlier analysis found around 120 million unique TCR beta sequences. Genotyping of 300 to 450 donors showed that roughly 83% belonged to the Caucasian-associated ancestry cluster.

Study-wide results and caveats: Sequencing depth roughly uniform across donors was assumed in presence/absence analyses. In a later analysis, the majority of CMV-associated beta chains seemingly showed HLA restriction.

The CDR3 length is 13 residues. The ends were cut back, 4 bases at V and 0 bases at J, with 7 bases in the middle. Germline CDR1 reads SQVTM; CDR2 reads ANQGSEA. Vbeta (60) and Jbeta (13) primers were used in the PCR. TCRdb's copy holds only in-frame clones and misses some; the assay was immunoSEQ multiplex PCR. The data show about 210,000 clones, roughly 80% seen once. This clonotype originated in a man aged 35 to 55 in good health and CMV-seropositive. The rearrangement joins TRBV29-1 to TRBJ2-4; a possible D gene is TRBD2 (6 bases). What was sequenced was PBMCs. CDR3 DNA sequence: TGCAGCGTTGCGGGACTAGCCAAAAACATTCAGTACTTC. Encoded protein: CSVAGLAKNIQYF.